This T cell receptor beta chain derives from a study of early T cells in non-severe SARS-CoV-2 infection (dated by TCRdb to the early 2020s). Looking at the study overall: TCR sequencing used bulk RNA from unsorted whole blood, so alpha and beta chains could not be paired.

Libraries came from 5' RACE. Sequencing was carried out with a NextSeq 500. The TCR library protocol attached unique molecular identifiers to individual cDNA molecules to correct for sequencing error and PCR bias. TCR alpha and beta chains were both sequenced, and the abundances of alpha and beta sequences in each sample were closely correlated with each other. Regarding the original processing steps: Decombinator V4 was used to annotate the V gene, J gene and CDR3 of the TCR sequences. TCRs were defined as expanded if a significant change between any two time points was detected under a Poisson model with p below 0.0001. TCR abundances were normalised to the total number of TCRs sequenced in each sample and reported as counts per million. MAIT TCRs were defined by TRAV1-2 paired with TRAJ12, TRAJ20 or TRAJ33, and iNKT TCRs by TRAV10 paired with TRAJ18. VDJdb, accessed on 1 November 2021, was searched for TCRs annotated for CMV, EBV and SARS-CoV-2, and TCRs annotated for more than one antigen were excluded. The public reads were run again by TCRdb, first through fastp at Q25 and then through MiXCR, and only productive beta chains were kept. Duplicate CDR3 protein sequences are folded into a single record with the most common DNA and genes. The V and J calls here are based on TCRdb, not the publication. A total of about 97,000 distinct CDR3 sequences appear in this sample, less than 15% of them only once. The ten largest account for about 6.2% of the sample.

Based on the germline V gene (reference sequence), the CDR1 and CDR2 sequences are DFQATT and SNEGSKA. Germline trimming: 6 bases from V, 5 bases from J; junction bases outside gene matches: 10. From cysteine to phenylalanine, the CDR3 is 16 amino acids long. Only CDR3 DNA is held: 48 bases, read in frame from base 1. On the study overall, not on this receptor specifically: VDJdb matching was skewed toward anti-spike CD8 responses, so virus-specific expansions were likely underestimated and private and CD4 specificities were missed.

Worth noting for this clonotype: Its target antigen remains unknown. No quality values exist for individual bases; no much larger clone is one base distant.

A case-control design nested within a healthcare worker cohort in London, UK, was used, with weekly nasopharyngeal swab PCR tests and blood sampling performed. Healthcare workers were recruited between 23 and 31 March 2020, during the week of the UK lockdown, and were followed weekly for up to roughly 16 weeks. The sequence links TRBV20-1 to TRBJ2-2; 12 bases in the junction line up with TRBD2. The sequenced material came from whole blood. The clonotype comes from an adult who was a healthcare worker with PCR-confirmed SARS-CoV-2 infection or an uninfected control (not recorded which). Here is the DNA: TGCAGTGCCAAACCACTAGCGGGAGGTGAGACCGGGGAGCTGTTTTTT. It specifies CSAKPLAGGETGELFF.